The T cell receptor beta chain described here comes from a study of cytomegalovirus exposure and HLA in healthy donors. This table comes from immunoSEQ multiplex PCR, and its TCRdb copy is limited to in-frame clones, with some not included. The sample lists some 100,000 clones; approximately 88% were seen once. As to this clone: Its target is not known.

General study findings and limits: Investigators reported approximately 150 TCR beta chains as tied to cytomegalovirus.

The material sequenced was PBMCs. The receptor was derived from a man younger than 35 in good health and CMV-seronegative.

CDR3 coding DNA: TGTGCCAGCAGCTTAGCGGGCATGGGGGGATACACCTTC. Translated, it gives CASSLAGMGGYTF. The chain uses TRBV7-2 and TRBJ1-2; D might be TRBD1 (5 bases). V lost 0 bases and J lost 11, with 13 bases in between. The CDR3 consists of 13 residues. In germline, CDR1 is SGHTA, CDR2 FQGNSA. Supplemented by reference TRBV7-2 and TRBJ1-2, the full variable domain reads GAGVSQSPSNKVTEKGKDVELRCDPISGHTALYWYRQSLGQGLEFLIYFQGNSAPDKSGLPSDRFSAERTGGSVSTLTIQRTQQEDSAVYLCASSLAGMGGYTFGSGTRLTVV.